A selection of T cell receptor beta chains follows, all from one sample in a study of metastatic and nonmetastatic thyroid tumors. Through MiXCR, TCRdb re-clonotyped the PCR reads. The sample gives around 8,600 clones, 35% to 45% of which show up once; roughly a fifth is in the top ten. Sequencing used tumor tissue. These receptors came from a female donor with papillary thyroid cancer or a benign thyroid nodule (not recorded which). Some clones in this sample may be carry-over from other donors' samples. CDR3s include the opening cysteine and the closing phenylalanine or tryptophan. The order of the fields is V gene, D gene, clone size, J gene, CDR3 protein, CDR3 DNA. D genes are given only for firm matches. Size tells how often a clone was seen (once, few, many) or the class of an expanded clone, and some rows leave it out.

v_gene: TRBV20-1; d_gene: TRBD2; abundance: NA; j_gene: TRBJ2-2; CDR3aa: CSASLGGRDTGELFF; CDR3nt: TGCAGTGCTAGTCTCGGGGGGAGGGACACCGGGGAGCTGTTTTTT
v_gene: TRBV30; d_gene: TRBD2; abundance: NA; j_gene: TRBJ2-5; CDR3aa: CAWEIRTSSQFGETQYF; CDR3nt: TGTGCCTGGGAAATTCGGACTAGTTCCCAATTTGGGGAGACCCAGTACTTC
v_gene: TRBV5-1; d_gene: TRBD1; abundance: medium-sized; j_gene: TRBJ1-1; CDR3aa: CASTGQGVNTEAFF; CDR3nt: TGCGCCAGCACCGGACAGGGGGTAAACACTGAAGCTTTCTTT
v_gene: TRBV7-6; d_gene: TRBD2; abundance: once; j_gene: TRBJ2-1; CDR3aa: CASKRGDDNEQFF; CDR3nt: TGTGCCAGCAAGCGGGGGGATGACAATGAGCAGTTCTTC
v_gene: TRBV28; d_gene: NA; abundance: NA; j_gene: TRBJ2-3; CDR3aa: CASSLGQSTDTQYF; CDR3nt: TGTGCCAGCAGTTTGGGGCAGAGCACAGATACGCAGTATTTT
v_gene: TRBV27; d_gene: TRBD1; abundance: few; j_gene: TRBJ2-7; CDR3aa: CASSSRDRGSEQYF; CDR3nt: TGTGCCAGCTCAAGTCGGGACAGGGGAAGCGAGCAGTACTTC
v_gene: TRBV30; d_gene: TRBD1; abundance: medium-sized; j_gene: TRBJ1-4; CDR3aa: CAWRDRTGLREKLFF; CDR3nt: TGTGCCTGGAGGGATCGGACAGGCCTTAGGGAAAAACTGTTTTTT
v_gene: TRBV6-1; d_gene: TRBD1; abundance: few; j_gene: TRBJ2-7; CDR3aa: CASSDRGPTWQYF; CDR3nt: TGTGCCAGCAGTGACAGGGGGCCTACGTGGCAGTACTTC
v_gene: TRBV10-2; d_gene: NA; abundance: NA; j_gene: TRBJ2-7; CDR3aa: CASSESSQAYEQYF; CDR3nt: TGCGCCAGCAGTGAGTCGTCTCAGGCCTACGAGCAGTACTTC
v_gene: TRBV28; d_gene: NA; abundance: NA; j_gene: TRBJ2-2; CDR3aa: CASTQDRESSRELFF; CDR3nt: TGTGCCAGCACCCAGGACCGGGAAAGCTCCCGGGAGCTGTTTTTT
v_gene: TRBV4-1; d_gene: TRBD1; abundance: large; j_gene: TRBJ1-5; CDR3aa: CASSPDRAVGQPQHF; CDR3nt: TGCGCCAGCAGCCCGGACAGGGCGGTGGGTCAGCCCCAGCATTTT
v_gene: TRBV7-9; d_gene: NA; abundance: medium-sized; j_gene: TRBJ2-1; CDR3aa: CASRTQGHNEQFF; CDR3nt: TGTGCCAGCAGGACGCAGGGACACAATGAGCAGTTCTTC
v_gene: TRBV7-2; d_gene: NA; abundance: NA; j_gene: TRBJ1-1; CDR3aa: CASSRGGLNTEAFF; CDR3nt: TGTGCCAGCAGCCGCGGCGGCCTGAACACTGAAGCTTTCTTT
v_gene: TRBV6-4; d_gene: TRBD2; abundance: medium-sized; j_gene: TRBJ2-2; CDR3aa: CASSESGGGTGELFF; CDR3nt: TGTGCCAGCAGCGAGAGCGGGGGGGGCACCGGGGAGCTGTTTTTT
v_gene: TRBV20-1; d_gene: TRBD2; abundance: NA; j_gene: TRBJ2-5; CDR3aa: CSAPSRGLAGGRETQYF; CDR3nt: TGCAGTGCTCCCTCCCGGGGACTAGCGGGAGGTCGGGAGACCCAGTACTTC
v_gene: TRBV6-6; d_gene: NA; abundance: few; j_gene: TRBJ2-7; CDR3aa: CASSYSDGAYEQYF; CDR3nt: TGTGCCAGCAGTTACTCGGACGGGGCCTACGAGCAGTACTTC
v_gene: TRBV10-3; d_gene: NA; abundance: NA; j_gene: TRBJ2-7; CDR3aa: CAISDGTGRDEQYF; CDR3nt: TGTGCCATCAGTGACGGTACAGGGCGCGACGAGCAGTACTTC
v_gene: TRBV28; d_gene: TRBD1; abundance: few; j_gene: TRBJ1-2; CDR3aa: CASSSNRDRGKYGYTF; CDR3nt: TGTGCCAGCAGTTCCAACCGGGACAGGGGGAAATATGGCTACACCTTC
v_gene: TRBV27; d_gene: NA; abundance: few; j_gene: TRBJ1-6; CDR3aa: CASSEWTSNSPLHF; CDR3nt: TGTGCCAGCAGTGAATGGACCTCTAATTCACCCCTCCACTTT
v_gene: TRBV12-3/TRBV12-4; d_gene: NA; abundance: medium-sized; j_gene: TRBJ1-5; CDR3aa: CASKAPQGNQPQHF; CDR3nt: TGTGCCAGCAAAGCACCACAGGGAAATCAGCCCCAGCATTTT